This entry describes one T cell receptor (beta chain). Its antigen is unidentified. This sample was included in a study of identical twins. Study conclusions and caveats: The study drew conclusions from cross-sectional statistical analysis, not from following the same donors. The models gave estimates that fell short of the out-of-frame TCR alpha sharing seen in monozygotic twins. Abundant beta clonotypes from cord blood had fewer insertions, unlike memory repertoires, which showed none.

Template switching added a universal primer site, and cDNA bore unique molecular identifiers. TCRdb used MiXCR to reprocess the 5' RACE reads, holding one entry per CDR3 protein. The sample includes around 680,000 distinct CDR3 sequences, approximately 9% of them seen just once. Germline loops: CDR1 SGHRS, CDR2 YFSETQ. This CDR3 has 13 residues. The ends lost 4 bases at V and 13 bases at J; junction bases unmatched: 7. The same sample was also used in a study of yellow fever vaccine responses in identical twins.

This receptor was identified in a woman under 30 in good health. The sequenced material came from PBMCs. V gene TRBV5-1 combines with J gene TRBJ2-3, with 12 bases identical to TRBD2. The CDR3 sequence: CASSTGTSGLEYF. CDR3 coding DNA: TGCGCCAGCAGCACCGGGACTAGCGGGCTGGAGTATTTT.